This passage covers 7 T cell receptor beta chains from one sample sequenced in a study of T cell repertoires in cytomegalovirus infection. One entry per CDR3 protein results from TCRdb running MiXCR on the reads. This table holds fewer than 550,000 distinct CDR3 sequences, about 25% found once. The sequenced sample consisted of PBMCs. The origin of the receptors is a human donor in good health (CMV status not recorded). Some clones in this sample may be carry-over from other donors' samples.

This clonotype was counted only a few times. A read error may account for a junction end that differs from germline. CDR3 DNA: TGTGCCAGCACCGCCCGGCGGGGTGCGATGATCTTT. Translated, it gives CASTARRGAMIF. The J gene is TRBJ1-1, the V gene TRBV7-2; D gene ambiguous. This CDR3 has 12 amino acids. CDR1 is SGHTA, CDR2 FQGNSA, per germline.

Here the CDR3 reads CASSQDSTGVVGYTF. The CDR3, as DNA: TGCGCCAGCAGCCAGGACTCGACAGGGGTGGTTGGCTACACCTTC. This chain joins TRBV4-1 and TRBJ1-2, with TRBD1 matching 8 bases. Unmatched junction bases numbered 10, after V lost 3 bases and J lost 7 bases. CDR3 length equals 15 residues. Per the germline V gene, CDR1 is MGHRA and CDR2 is YSYEKL.

This chain connects TRBV20-1 to TRBJ2-1, with TRBD2 matching 8 bases. Unmatched junction bases numbered 10, after V lost 5 bases and J lost 1 base. Germline values: CDR1 DFQATT, CDR2 SNEGSKA (reference sequence). This CDR3 comprises 16 residues. The CDR3 protein is CSAGNTLAASYNEQFF. The CDR3 nucleotides read TGCAGTGCTGGAAACACACTAGCGGCTTCCTACAATGAGCAGTTCTTC.

This clonotype was seen only a few times. The chain has TRBV7-2 and TRBJ2-7; tentative D call: TRBD2 (6 bases). V was cut by 1 base and J by 3 bases, with 10 bases left in between. CDR1 and CDR2 from the germline V gene are SGHTA and FQGNSA. The CDR3 sequence is 14 residues long. This CDR3 is CASSLDRRDYEQYF. The CDR3 DNA reads as TGTGCCAGCAGCTTAGATAGGCGGGACTACGAGCAGTACTTC.

This chain connects TRBV6-8 to TRBJ1-3; D is unclear. V lost 0 bases to trimming and J lost 0 bases, with 9 bases between them. Germline V gene sequence: CDR1 MNHGY, CDR2 SAAAGT. This CDR3 region has 16 residues. CDR3 region: CASSYSGGGSGNTIYF. The CDR3 DNA is TGTGCCAGCAGTTACTCAGGCGGCGGCTCTGGAAACACCATATATTTT.

This clonotype was seen a few times. This rearrangement joins TRBV4-3 to TRBJ2-6; TRBD2 agrees at 12 bases. V shed 1 base and J 2 bases; nucleotides not matched to a gene: 9. CDR1 is LGHNA, CDR2 YSLEER, per germline. The CDR3 loop spans 20 amino acids. The CDR3 DNA sequence: TGCGCCAGCAGCCAAGGTCCTAGCGGGAGGGCCAGGACTGGGGCCAACGTCCTGACTTTC. Protein: CASSQGPSGRARTGANVLTF.

V is TRBV7-3 and J is TRBJ2-3, with D maybe TRBD2 (6 bases). CDR1 and CDR2 (germline): SGHTA, FQGTGA. The CDR3 has 13 amino acids. Trimming cost V 5 bases and J 4 bases, with 10 bases left between them. CDR3 amino acids: CASSPGGPDTQYF. The CDR3 nucleotides are TGTGCCAGCAGCCCCGGGGGACCAGATACGCAGTATTTT.